Listed here are 5 T cell receptor beta chains from one sample, sequenced in a study of blood T cell repertoires in COVID-19. Measured with immunoSEQ multiplex PCR; TCRdb has only the in-frame clones, and not every one. The data show 140,000 or so clones, with roughly four fifths seen just once and around 8% held by the top ten. Sequences were obtained from peripheral blood. These receptor sequences come from a human donor in a cohort sampled during active COVID-19.

This chain joins TRBV7-6 and TRBJ2-2, with a possible D match to TRBD1 (6 bases). Trimming left V 1 base short and J 2 bases short, with 8 bases between. Per germline, CDR1 SGHVS and CDR2 FNYEAQ. CDR3 size: 15 residues. In DNA, the CDR3 is TGTGCCAGCAGCTTAGGAGGGGGAAACACCGGGGAGCTGTTTTTT. Its protein product is CASSLGGGNTGELFF.

This sequence joins TRBV5-4 and TRBJ2-1; D possibly corresponds to TRBD2 (5 bases). The V and J ends lost 0 bases and 0 bases respectively, with 10 bases between them. Germline V gene sequence: CDR1 SGHNT, CDR2 YYREEE (reference sequence). The CDR3 extends over 16 amino acids. This CDR3 reads CASSLGVASSYNEQFF. The DNA of the CDR3 is TGTGCCAGCAGCTTGGGGGTAGCGAGCTCCTACAATGAGCAGTTCTTC. Complete variable domain (other parts from reference TRBV5-4 and TRBJ2-1): ETGVTQSPTHLIKTRGQQVTLRCSSQSGHNTVSWYQQALGQGPQFIFQYYREEENGRGNFPPRFSGLQFPNYSSELNVNALELDDSALYLCASSLGVASSYNEQFFGPGTRLTVL.

A remark on this clone: At one of its ends the junction is not consistent with the germline gene, which may arise from a read error. This chain uses TRBV5-8 with TRBJ1-1, with D unclear. Germline V gene sequence: CDR1 SGHTS, CDR2 YDEGEE. The CDR3 loop spans 14 amino acids. For the CDR3, the DNA is TGTGCCAGCAGATTGGGCGGGAAGAACACTGAAGCTTTCTTT. This codes for CASRLGGKNTEAFF. Together with reference TRBV5-8 and TRBJ1-1, the CDR3 gives the full variable domain: EAGVTQSPTHLIKTRGQQATLRCSPISGHTSVYWYQQALGLGLQFLLWYDEGEERNRGNFPPRFSGRQFPNYSSELNVNALELEDSALYLCASRLGGKNTEAFFGQGTRLTVV.

The J gene is TRBJ2-7, the V gene TRBV20-1; 11 bases map to TRBD2. Trimming cost V 3 bases and J 4 bases; bases outside gene matches: 8. CDR1 is DFQATT, CDR2 SNEGSKA, per germline (reference sequence). The CDR3 contains 15 residues. The CDR3 loop reads CSASVGTSGGYEQYF. The DNA for the CDR3 is TGCAGTGCTAGTGTGGGAACTAGCGGGGGTTACGAGCAGTACTTC.

This clone showed up just once. The V call is TRBV2, the J call TRBJ1-1, with TRBD1 matching 8 bases. The V segment lost 5 bases and the J segment 4 bases; nucleotides outside the gene matches: 9. The CDR3 consists of 15 residues. Germline values: CDR1 SNHLY, CDR2 FYNNEI. The CDR3: CASSPLQGASTEAFF. The CDR3 DNA follows: TGTGCCAGCAGTCCCCTTCAGGGGGCGAGCACTGAAGCTTTCTTT.